This T cell receptor (beta chain) was sequenced in a study of cytomegalovirus exposure and HLA in healthy donors. Study outcomes and limitations: The study put some 150 TCR beta chains on its list as cytomegalovirus-associated. TCR beta V- and J-gene trimming, according to a later analysis, was linked to a missense DCLRE1C variant. The only immune exposure information that was available was CMV serostatus.

CDR3 length: 18 amino acids. The V gene's germline CDR1 is SGDLS and CDR2 YYNGEE. With 4 bases removed from V and 0 bases from J, the gap between germline ends came to 19 bases. With 60 Vbeta and 13 Jbeta primers, the PCR was carried out. Some clones are missing from TCRdb's copy, which holds only in-frame ones; the method was immunoSEQ multiplex PCR. The sample consists of approximately 140,000 clones, 65% to 85% of them appearing once. As to this clone: Its antigen is undetermined.

V usage is TRBV9 and J usage is TRBJ2-2, with D possibly TRBD1 on 5 matching bases. The receptor was isolated from a woman in her forties in good health and CMV-seronegative. The sample consisted of PBMCs. The CDR3 sequence is CASSPPLGQVPNTGELFF. The CDR3 DNA reads TGTGCCAGCAGCCCCCCCCTAGGACAAGTCCCGAACACCGGGGAGCTGTTTTTT. The entire variable domain, with the rest obtained from reference TRBV9 and TRBJ2-2, is as follows: DSGVTQTPKHLITATGQRVTLRCSPRSGDLSVYWYQQSLDQGLQFLIQYYNGEERAKGNILERFSAQQFPDLHSELNLSSLELGDSALYFCASSPPLGQVPNTGELFFGEGSRLTVL.